This is a list of T cell receptor beta chains from one sample in a study of beta chain features in type 1 diabetes. Sequencing used immunoSEQ multiplex PCR; TCRdb keeps in-frame clones, though not all of them. The data show 350,000 to 450,000 clones, about 16% seen once. Input material: naive CD4+ T cells from blood. Source of these receptors: a woman between 18 and 29 years old in good health. CDR3s include the opening cysteine and the closing phenylalanine or tryptophan. The D gene is left open where the match is weak. Rows give clone size only sometimes, using once, few, many, or a class for an expanded clone.

j_call	v_call	clone_size	d_call	cdr3_nt	cdr3_aa
TRBJ2-5	TRBV6-5	.	.	TGTGCCAGCAGTTACGGGGGACTTCTCGTGCCCCACTTC	CASSYGGLLVPHF
TRBJ2-1	TRBV19	.	.	TGTGCCAGTAGTATGTCTTTTGAGCAGTTCTTC	CASSMSFEQFF
TRBJ2-7	TRBV6-6	few	TRBD2	TGTGCCAGCTGTAGTGAGCGGGGCCCCTACGAGCAGTACTTC	CASCSERGPYEQYF
TRBJ2-3	TRBV10-3	.	.	TGTGCCATCAGTGTGGGTCCCTCGACTGATACGCAGTATTTT	CAISVGPSTDTQYF
TRBJ2-7	TRBV29-1	.	TRBD1	TGCAGCGTTGATGGACAGGCCTCCTACGAGCAGTACTTC	CSVDGQASYEQYF
TRBJ1-4	TRBV5-6	.	.	TGTGCCAGCAGCTTGCTTCGGAGTGCAACTAATGAAAAACTGTTTTTT	CASSLLRSATNEKLFF
TRBJ2-2	TRBV6-5	.	TRBD1	TGTGCCAGCAGTTACTCCGGGACAGGGGGCTTGTGGGAGCTGTTTTTT	CASSYSGTGGLWELFF
TRBJ2-2	TRBV9	.	.	TGTGCCAGCACCCTCCGGGGTTCGAACACCGGGGAGCTGTTTTTT	CASTLRGSNTGELFF
TRBJ1-2	TRBV6-5	.	.	TGTGCCAGCAGCTATACAGGGAAGGATGGCTACACCTTC	CASSYTGKDGYTF
TRBJ1-2	TRBV29-1	few	TRBD1	TGCAGCGTTGAAGATGGTCTGTCGGCAGGGGGCGGCTACACCTTC	CSVEDGLSAGGGYTF
TRBJ2-5	TRBV28	.	TRBD1	TGTGCCAGCAGTTTACAGGGGGCAGGTCAAGAGACCCAGTACTTC	CASSLQGAGQETQYF
TRBJ2-5	TRBV30	few	.	TGTGCCTGGAGCGGACAGCGAGAGACCCAGTACTTC	CAWSGQRETQYF
TRBJ2-3	TRBV28	few	TRBD1	TGTGCCAGCAGTCTACCAACCGGGACAGGGGCCTCTGGGCAGTATTTT	CASSLPTGTGASGQYF
TRBJ2-3	TRBV5-1	few	TRBD2	TGCGCCAGCAGCTTGGGATTAAGGGCGGGAGGGCAGACAGATACGCAGTATTTT	CASSLGLRAGGQTDTQYF
TRBJ1-2	TRBV30	.	.	TGTGCCTGGAGGACTGGACTAGGGCTTAACTATGGCTACACCTTC	CAWRTGLGLNYGYTF
TRBJ2-1	TRBV5-1	.	TRBD1	TGCGCCAGCAGCTTGGCCGGGCAGGGGGCGAGTGAGCAGTTCTTC	CASSLAGQGASEQFF
TRBJ2-5	TRBV13	.	.	TGTGCCAGCAGCTTTACAGGGTCTCGGGAGACCCAGTACTTC	CASSFTGSRETQYF